Below are 7 T cell receptor beta chains sequenced from a single sample in a study of T-cell reconstitution after alpha-beta-depleted transplantation in children (dated by TCRdb to 2016 to 2018). The library was prepared using PCR. These reads were obtained on an Illumina HiSeq 2500. To normalize quantification of the TCRbeta repertoire, the TCR libraries were built with molecular barcoding that relied on unique molecular identifiers. In TCRdb, the public reads were trimmed at Q25 with fastp and aligned with MiXCR, with productive beta chains retained. Here each entry gathers all rows of one CDR3 protein and keeps the most common genes and DNA. The sample table lists some 500,000 distinct CDR3 sequences, approximately 30% of them with a count of one. The ten biggest clones cover 2.4% of the sample. The source was PBMCs from the stem cell graft donor, collected from the stem cell graft. All receptors derive from a human donor who donated a stem cell graft to a child with aplastic anemia.

The CDR3 here is CASSSGRLINTDTQYF. The CDR3 bases are TGTGCCAGCAGTTCCGGTCGCCTTATTAACACAGATACGCAGTATTTT. The rearrangement joins TRBV6-5 to TRBJ2-3, with D unclear. The CDR3 spans 16 residues. Trimming cost V 4 bases and J 2 bases, with 16 bases left between them. Germline V gene data show CDR1 as MNHEY and CDR2 as SVGAGI.

This chain connects TRBV20-1 to TRBJ2-1; 14 nucleotides align to TRBD2. CDR1 is DFQATT, CDR2 SNEGSKA, per germline (reference sequence). V lost 0 bases, J lost 7 bases, and 5 bases stayed unmatched. The length of the CDR3 is 16 residues. CDR3: CSARDPGLAGDNEQFF. CDR3 DNA sequence: TGCAGTGCTAGAGACCCGGGACTAGCGGGAGATAATGAGCAGTTCTTC.

This clonotype was counted between two and nine times. This rearrangement joins TRBV12-3 or TRBV12-4 to TRBJ1-5; the match to TRBD1 covers 7 bases. The CDR3 is 14 amino acids. J was trimmed by 5 bases and V by 3 bases; bases with no gene match: 4. The CDR3 DNA reads as TGTGCCAGCAGTTTGGCAGGGGGGCATCAGCCCCAGCATTTT. It is translated as CASSLAGGHQPQHF.

V and J are TRBV7-2 and TRBJ1-2; D is perhaps TRBD1 (5 bases). This CDR3 is built from 15 residues. Germline V gene sequence: CDR1 SGHTA, CDR2 FQGNSA. The V end was cut by 5 bases, the J end by 0 bases, with 13 bases between. The CDR3 is CASSPGLLANYGYTF. The CDR3 nucleotides read TGTGCCAGCAGCCCGGGACTCCTAGCTAACTATGGCTACACCTTC.

V usage is TRBV6-1 and J usage is TRBJ2-1, with 12 bases lining up with TRBD1. Per the germline V gene, CDR1 is MNHNS and CDR2 is SASEGT. CDR3 length equals 15 residues. V was pared by 7 bases and J by 8 bases, with 9 bases of the junction left unmatched. CDR3 DNA: TGTGCCAGCACCCGGGGACAGGGGGCGTCCCATGAGCAGTTCTTC. Translated, it gives CASTRGQGASHEQFF.

The genes are TRBV23-1 and TRBJ2-7; D possibly corresponds to TRBD1 (5 bases). TRBV23-1 counts as an open reading frame of uncertain function. This CDR3 region has 14 residues. The ends were cut back, 6 bases at V and 4 bases at J, with 16 bases in the middle. CDR3 DNA sequence: TGCGCCAGCAGACGAGCCCGGACATTTTACGAGCAGTACGTC. Translating gives CASRRARTFYEQYV.

This clonotype has at least ten counts. The chain has TRBV12-3 or TRBV12-4 and TRBJ2-1; D is unresolved. This CDR3 spans 12 amino acids. V was cut by 5 bases and J by 7 bases, with 9 bases left in between. CDR3 loop: CASSSQTNEQFF. The CDR3 DNA is TGTGCCAGCAGTAGTCAAACTAATGAGCAGTTCTTC.